The clone carrying this TCR beta chain has a count of ten or more. Its target is not known. These data belong to a study of T cells after yellow fever vaccination. Points from the study as a whole: The secondary response was weaker but peaked faster, day 5 versus 15.

This CDR3 spans 16 amino acids. Per germline, CDR1 SGHRS and CDR2 YFSETQ. The V end was cut by 4 bases, the J end by 4 bases, with 18 bases between. One entry per CDR3 protein, called by TCRdb with MiXCR from the 5' RACE reads. Of over 100,000 distinct CDR3 sequences listed, roughly 8.9% are singletons. Material: CD8+ T cells sorted from PBMCs, obtained 45 days after the yellow fever booster vaccination. The chain carries TRBV5-1 and TRBJ2-1; perhaps TRBD1 as D (6 bases). The clonotype originates from a young man who received the YFV17D yellow fever vaccine. This chain's CDR3 is CASSPGVLGTYNEQFF. Here the CDR3 DNA reads TGCGCCAGCAGCCCAGGAGTGTTAGGGACATACAATGAGCAGTTCTTC.